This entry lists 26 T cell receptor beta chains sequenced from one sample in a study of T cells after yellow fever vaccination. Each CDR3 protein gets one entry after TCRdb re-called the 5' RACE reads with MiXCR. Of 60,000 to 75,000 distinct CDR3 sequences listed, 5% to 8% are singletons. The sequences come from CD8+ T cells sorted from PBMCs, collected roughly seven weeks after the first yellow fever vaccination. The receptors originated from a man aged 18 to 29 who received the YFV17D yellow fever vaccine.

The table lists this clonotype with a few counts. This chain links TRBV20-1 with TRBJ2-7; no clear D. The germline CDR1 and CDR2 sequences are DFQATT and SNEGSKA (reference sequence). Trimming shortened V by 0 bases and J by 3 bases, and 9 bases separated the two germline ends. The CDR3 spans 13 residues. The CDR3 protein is CSARDGDVYEQYF. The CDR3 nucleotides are TGCAGTGCTAGAGATGGGGATGTCTACGAGCAGTACTTC.

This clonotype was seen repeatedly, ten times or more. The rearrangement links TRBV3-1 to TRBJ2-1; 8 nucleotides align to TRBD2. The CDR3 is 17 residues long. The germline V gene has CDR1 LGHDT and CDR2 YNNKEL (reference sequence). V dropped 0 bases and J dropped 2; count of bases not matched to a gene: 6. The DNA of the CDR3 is TGTGCCAGCAGCCAAGATTGGAGAGCGGGGGCCTACAATGAGCAGTTCTTC. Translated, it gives CASSQDWRAGAYNEQFF.

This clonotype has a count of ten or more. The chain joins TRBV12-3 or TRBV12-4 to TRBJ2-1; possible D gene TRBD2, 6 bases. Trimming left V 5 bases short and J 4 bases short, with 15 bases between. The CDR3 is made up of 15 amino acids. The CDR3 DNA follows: TGTGCCAGCAGTCCTGGAGTGGGGAGGTACAATGAGCAGTTCTTC. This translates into CASSPGVGRYNEQFF.

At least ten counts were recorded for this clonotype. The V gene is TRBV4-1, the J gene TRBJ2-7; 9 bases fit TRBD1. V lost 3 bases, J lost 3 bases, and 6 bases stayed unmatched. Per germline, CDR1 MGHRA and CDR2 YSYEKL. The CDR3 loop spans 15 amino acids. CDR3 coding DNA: TGCGCCAGCAGCCATACATCGGGACAGGGCTACGAGCAGTACTTC. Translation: CASSHTSGQGYEQYF.

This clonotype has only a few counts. CDR3 DNA: TGCGCCAGCAGTGAGTCTCTCAATCGGGCTGAAGCTTTCTTT. Translation: CASSESLNRAEAFF. This chain connects TRBV10-1 to TRBJ1-1; D gene uncertain. The V gene lost 0 bases and the J gene lost 6 bases, with 11 bases spanning the gap. The length of the CDR3 is 14 residues. Germline CDR1 and CDR2: WNHNN and SYGVQD (reference sequence).

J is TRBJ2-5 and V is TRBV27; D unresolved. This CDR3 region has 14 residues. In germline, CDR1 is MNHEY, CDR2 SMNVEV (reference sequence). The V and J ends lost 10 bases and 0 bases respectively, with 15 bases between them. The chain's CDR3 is CATMADLYQETQYF. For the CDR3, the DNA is TGTGCCACCATGGCCGACTTATACCAAGAGACCCAGTACTTC.

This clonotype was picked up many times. For the CDR3, the DNA is TGTGCCAGAGAAACGGGAACAGGGACCACCGGGGAGCTGTTTTTT. Residues: CARETGTGTTGELFF. The chain recombines TRBV2 with TRBJ2-2; weak D call: TRBD1 (6 bases). CDR3 length: 15 amino acids. Trimming stripped 9 bases from V and 4 bases from J, with 18 bases between. Germline V CDR1 and CDR2: SNHLY, FYNNEI.

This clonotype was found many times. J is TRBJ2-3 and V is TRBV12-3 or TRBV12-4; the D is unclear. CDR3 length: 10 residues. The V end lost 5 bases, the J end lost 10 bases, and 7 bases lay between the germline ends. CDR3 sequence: CASSPGPQYF. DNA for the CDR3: TGTGCCAGCAGTCCTGGGCCGCAGTATTTT.

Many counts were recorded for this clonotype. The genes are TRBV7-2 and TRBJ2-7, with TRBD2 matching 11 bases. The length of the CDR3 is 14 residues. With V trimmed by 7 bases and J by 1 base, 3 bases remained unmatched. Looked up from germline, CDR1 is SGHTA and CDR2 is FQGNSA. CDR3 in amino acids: CASTLAGGSYEQYF. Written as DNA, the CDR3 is TGTGCCAGCACCCTAGCGGGGGGTTCCTACGAGCAGTACTTC.

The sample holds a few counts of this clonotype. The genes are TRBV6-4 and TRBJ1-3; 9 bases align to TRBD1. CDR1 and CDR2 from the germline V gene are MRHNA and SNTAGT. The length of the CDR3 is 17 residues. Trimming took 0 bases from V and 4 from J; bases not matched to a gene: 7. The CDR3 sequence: CASSDSIGTGRGNTIYF. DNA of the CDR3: TGTGCCAGCAGTGACTCGATTGGGACAGGGAGAGGAAACACCATATATTTT.

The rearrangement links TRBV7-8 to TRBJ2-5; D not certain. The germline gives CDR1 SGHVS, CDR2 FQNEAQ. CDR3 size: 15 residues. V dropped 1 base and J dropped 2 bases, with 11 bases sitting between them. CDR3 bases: TGTGCCAGCAGCTTAGACCACCGACAACAAGAGACCCAGTACTTC. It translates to CASSLDHRQQETQYF.

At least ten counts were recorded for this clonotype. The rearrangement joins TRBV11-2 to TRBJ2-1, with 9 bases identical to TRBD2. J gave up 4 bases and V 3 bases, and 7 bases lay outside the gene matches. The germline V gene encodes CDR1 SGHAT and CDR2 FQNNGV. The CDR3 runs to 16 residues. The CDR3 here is CASSFHSGGYYNEQFF. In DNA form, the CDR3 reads TGTGCCAGCAGCTTCCATAGCGGGGGATATTACAATGAGCAGTTCTTC.

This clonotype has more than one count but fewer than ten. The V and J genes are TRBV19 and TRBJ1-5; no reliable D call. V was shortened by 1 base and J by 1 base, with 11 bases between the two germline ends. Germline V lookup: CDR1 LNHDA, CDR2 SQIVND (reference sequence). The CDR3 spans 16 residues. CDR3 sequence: CASSIAGYASNQPQHF. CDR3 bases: TGTGCCAGTAGTATAGCAGGATACGCGAGCAATCAGCCCCAGCATTTT.

This CDR3 is CASSQEAGSYGYTF. The CDR3 bases are TGCGCCAGCAGCCAAGAGGCAGGGTCCTATGGCTACACCTTC. The chain is built from TRBV4-1 and TRBJ1-2, with a weak D call TRBD1 (5 bases). This CDR3 comprises 14 residues. Trimming removed 0 bases at V and 4 bases at J, with 9 bases between. Germline loops: CDR1 MGHRA, CDR2 YSYEKL.

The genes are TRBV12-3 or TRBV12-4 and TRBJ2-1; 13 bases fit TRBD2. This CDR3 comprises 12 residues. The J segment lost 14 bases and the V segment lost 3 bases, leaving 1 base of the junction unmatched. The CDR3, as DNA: TGTGCCAGCAGTTTTGGGACTAGCGGGGAGTTCTTC. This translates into CASSFGTSGEFF.

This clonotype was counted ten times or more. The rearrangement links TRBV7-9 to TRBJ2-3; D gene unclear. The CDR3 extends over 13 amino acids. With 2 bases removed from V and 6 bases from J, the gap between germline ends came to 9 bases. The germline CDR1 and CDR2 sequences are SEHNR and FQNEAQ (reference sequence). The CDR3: CASSLSEVDTQYF. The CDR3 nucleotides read TGTGCCAGCAGCTTATCAGAGGTGGATACGCAGTATTTT.

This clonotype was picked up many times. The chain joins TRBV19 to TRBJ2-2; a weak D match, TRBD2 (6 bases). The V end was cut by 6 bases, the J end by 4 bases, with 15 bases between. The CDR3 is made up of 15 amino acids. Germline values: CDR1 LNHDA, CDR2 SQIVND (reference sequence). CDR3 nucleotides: TGTGCCAGTAGCGTGACCATGCGGGGCACCGGGGAGCTGTTTTTT. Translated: CASSVTMRGTGELFF.

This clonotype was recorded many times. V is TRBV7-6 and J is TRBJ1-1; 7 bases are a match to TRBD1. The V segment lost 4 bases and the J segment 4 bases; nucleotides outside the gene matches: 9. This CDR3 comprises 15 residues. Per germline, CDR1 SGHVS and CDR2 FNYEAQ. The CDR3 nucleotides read TGTGCCAGCAGCTGGAAGACAGGGCCGGGCACTGAAGCTTTCTTT. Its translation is CASSWKTGPGTEAFF.

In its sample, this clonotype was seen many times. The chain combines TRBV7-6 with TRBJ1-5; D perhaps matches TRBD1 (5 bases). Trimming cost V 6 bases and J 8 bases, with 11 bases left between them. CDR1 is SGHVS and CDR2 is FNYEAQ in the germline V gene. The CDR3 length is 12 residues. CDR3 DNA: TGTGCCAGCAGTTCTCTAGGGGAGCCCCAGCATTTT. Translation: CASSSLGEPQHF.

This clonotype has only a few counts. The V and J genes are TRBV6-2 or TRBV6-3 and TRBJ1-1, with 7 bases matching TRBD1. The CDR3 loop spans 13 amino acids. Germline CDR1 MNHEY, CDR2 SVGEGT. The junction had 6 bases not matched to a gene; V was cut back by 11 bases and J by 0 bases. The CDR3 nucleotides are TGTGCCGCCAGGGGGGTTATGAACACTGAAGCTTTCTTT. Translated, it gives CAARGVMNTEAFF.

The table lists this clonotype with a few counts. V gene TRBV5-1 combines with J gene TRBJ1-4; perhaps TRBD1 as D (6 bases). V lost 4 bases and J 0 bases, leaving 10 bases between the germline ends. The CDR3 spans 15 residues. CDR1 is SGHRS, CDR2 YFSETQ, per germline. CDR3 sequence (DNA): TGCGCCAGCAGCGTTGGACAGACAACTAATGAAAAACTGTTTTTT. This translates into CASSVGQTTNEKLFF.

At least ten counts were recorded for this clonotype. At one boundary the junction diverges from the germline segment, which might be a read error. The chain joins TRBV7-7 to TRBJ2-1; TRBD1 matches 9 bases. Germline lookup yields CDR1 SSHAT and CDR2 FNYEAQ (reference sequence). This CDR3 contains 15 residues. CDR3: CASSLRTGDYNEQFF. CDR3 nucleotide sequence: TGTGCTAGCAGCTTACGGACAGGGGACTACAATGAGCAGTTCTTC.

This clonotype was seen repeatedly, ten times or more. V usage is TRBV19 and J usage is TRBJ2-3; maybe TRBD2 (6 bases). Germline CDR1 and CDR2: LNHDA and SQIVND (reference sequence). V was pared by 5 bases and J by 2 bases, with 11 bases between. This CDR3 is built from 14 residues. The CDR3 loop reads CASSQGLNTDTQYF. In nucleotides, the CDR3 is TGTGCCAGTAGTCAGGGACTTAACACAGATACGCAGTATTTT.

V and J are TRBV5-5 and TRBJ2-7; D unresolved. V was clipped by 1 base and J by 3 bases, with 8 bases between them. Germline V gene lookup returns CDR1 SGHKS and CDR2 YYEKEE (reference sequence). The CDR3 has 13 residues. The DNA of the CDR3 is TGTGCCAGCAGCTTGTGGCGGAACTACGAGCAGTACTTC. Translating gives CASSLWRNYEQYF.

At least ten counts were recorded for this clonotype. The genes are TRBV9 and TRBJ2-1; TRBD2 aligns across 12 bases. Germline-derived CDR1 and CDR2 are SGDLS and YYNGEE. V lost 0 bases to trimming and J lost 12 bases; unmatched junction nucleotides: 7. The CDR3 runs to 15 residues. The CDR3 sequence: CASSVGLAGGPGQFF. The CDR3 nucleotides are TGTGCCAGCAGCGTAGGGCTAGCGGGGGGGCCGGGGCAGTTCTTC.

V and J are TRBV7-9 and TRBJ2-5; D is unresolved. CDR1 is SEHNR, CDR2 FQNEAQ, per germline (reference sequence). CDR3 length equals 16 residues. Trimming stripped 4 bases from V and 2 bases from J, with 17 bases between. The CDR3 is CASSSFAEYGQETQYF. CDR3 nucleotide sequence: TGTGCCAGCAGCTCCTTTGCGGAGTACGGTCAAGAGACCCAGTACTTC.